This is a list of T cell receptor beta chains from one sample in a study of siplizumab effects on memory and regulatory T cells. The assay was immunoSEQ multiplex PCR, and TCRdb's table has in-frame clones only and misses some. The sample includes about 100,000 clones, more than 85% of them seen just once. Material: CD4+ T cells sorted from blood. The receptors shown here come from a human donor in good health. CDR3s include the opening cysteine and the closing phenylalanine or tryptophan. The D gene is left open where the match is weak. Rows may omit the clone size; those that give it use once, few, many or a size class.

-	-	TRBV30	TRBJ2-4	TGTGCCTGGAGTAACACAGGGACGGGCATTCAGTACTTC	CAWSNTGTGIQYF
-	-	TRBV7-9	TRBJ2-1	TGTGCCAGCACCAGACAGGGAGGCAATGAGCAGTTCTTC	CASTRQGGNEQFF
-	-	TRBV18	TRBJ2-7	TGTGCCAGCTCGCCCCAGGGGGGAAACTACGAGCAGTACTTC	CASSPQGGNYEQYF
TRBD1	-	TRBV6-1	TRBJ1-5	TGTGCCAGCAGTGAGCAAATACCGGGACAGGGGGCGAGCAATCAGCCCCAGCATTTT	CASSEQIPGQGASNQPQHF
TRBD1	-	TRBV12-5	TRBJ1-2	TGTGCTAGTGGTTTGGTACAAGGGGACAGGGGCATTAACTATGGCTACACCTTC	CASGLVQGDRGINYGYTF
-	-	TRBV18	TRBJ2-5	TGTGCCAGCTCACCACGAGGGCTTGAGACCCAGTACTTC	CASSPRGLETQYF
-	-	TRBV4-3	TRBJ1-2	TGCGCCAGCAGCCAAGATGCCGGGCCCCTATATGGCTACACCTTC	CASSQDAGPLYGYTF
-	-	TRBV6-5	TRBJ2-2	TGTGCCAGCAGCCCACCGCGGACGTTCACCGGGGAGCTGTTTTTT	CASSPPRTFTGELFF
TRBD2	-	TRBV5-5	TRBJ2-7	TGTGCCAGCAGCCCGGACCCCTCTCTAGCGGGGGGGATCTTC	CASSPDPSLAGGIF
-	-	TRBV2	TRBJ1-4	TGTGCCAGCAGTGGAAGTTCCAGACGGGAAAAACTGTTTTTT	CASSGSSRREKLFF
-	-	TRBV5-1	TRBJ2-3	TGCGCCAGCAGCTTGGGGGGCTATACGCAGTATTTT	CASSLGGYTQYF
-	-	TRBV7-2	TRBJ1-1	TGTGCCAGCAGCCTTCACCGGGGGGCAGGCGCTGAAGCTTTCTTT	CASSLHRGAGAEAFF
TRBD1	once	TRBV19	TRBJ2-7	TGTGCCAGTAGTATAGGAGGGACAGGGGTTTCCTACGAGCAGTACTTC	CASSIGGTGVSYEQYF
TRBD1	-	TRBV12-5	TRBJ1-3	TGTGCTAGTGGTACCCCGACAGGGGCGACTGGAAACACCATATATTTT	CASGTPTGATGNTIYF
-	-	TRBV21-1	TRBJ1-5	TGTGCCAGCAGCATTGCAGGGCGAAGTAGCAATCAGCCCCAGCATTTT	CASSIAGRSSNQPQHF
TRBD2	-	TRBV11-3	TRBJ2-6	TGTGCCAGCAAACCGGGAGGGGGAGTCCCTGGGGCCAACGTCCTGACTTTC	CASKPGGGVPGANVLTF
-	-	TRBV4-2	TRBJ1-5	TGTGCCAGCAGCCAAGAGCGGCAGGGGAACCTCAATCAGCCCCAGCATTTT	CASSQERQGNLNQPQHF
-	-	TRBV29-1	TRBJ2-3	TGCAGCGTTGAAGATAGGAAGGACAGCAGAAGCACAGATACGCAGTATTTT	CSVEDRKDSRSTDTQYF
TRBD1	once	TRBV5-6	TRBJ2-1	TGTGCCAGCAGCTCCACCGGGACAGGGGTCGGTTACGTGCAGTTCTTC	CASSSTGTGVGYVQFF
-	-	TRBV27	TRBJ2-1	TGTGCCAGCAGTTTAAGGGACGGCAATGAGCAGTTCTTC	CASSLRDGNEQFF
-	-	TRBV1	TRBJ1-1	TGCACCAGCAGCCACCCTCTTAGACACATGAACACTGAAGCTTTCTTT	CTSSHPLRHMNTEAFF
-	-	TRBV28	TRBJ1-2	TGTGCCAGCAGTTTATGGCTGCTCCAACAAGAAAACTATGGCTACACCTTC	CASSLWLLQQENYGYTF
TRBD1	-	TRBV5-1	TRBJ1-1	TGCGCCAGCAGCTTGACAGGGGGACTGAACACTGAAGCTTTCTTT	CASSLTGGLNTEAFF
-	-	TRBV10-3	TRBJ1-6	TGTGCCATCAGTTTAGGCACCTCGGATAATTCACCCCTCCACTTT	CAISLGTSDNSPLHF
TRBD1	-	TRBV18	TRBJ1-1	TGTGCCAGCTCACCACGAGAGGGGGCTTGGGGCACTGAAGCTTTCTTT	CASSPREGAWGTEAFF
-	-	TRBV29-1	TRBJ2-7	TGCAGCGTTGAATCGGGGGGCTCCTTCTCCTACGAGCAGTACTTC	CSVESGGSFSYEQYF
-	-	TRBV5-6	TRBJ1-3	TGTGCCAGCAGCTTGAGGGGAGTAAACACCATATATTTT	CASSLRGVNTIYF
-	-	TRBV5-6	TRBJ1-4	TGTGCCAGCAGCTTGGCGGCAGCCGGATTTGCAACTAATGAAAAACTGTTTTTT	CASSLAAAGFATNEKLFF
-	-	TRBV7-2	TRBJ1-3	TGTGCCAGCAGCTTATCGGGTACAGGGGGAAACACCATATATTTT	CASSLSGTGGNTIYF
-	-	TRBV6-1	TRBJ1-5	TGTGCCAGCAGTTTTTCGGGAGATAGCAATCAGCCCCAGCATTTT	CASSFSGDSNQPQHF
-	-	TRBV7-3	TRBJ2-7	TGTGCCAGCAGCTTGGGTGGCCGAACCTACGAGCAGTACTTC	CASSLGGRTYEQYF
-	-	TRBV28	TRBJ1-2	TGTGCCAGCAGTTGGACCGGCTCTAACTATGGCTACACCTTC	CASSWTGSNYGYTF
-	-	TRBV11-2	TRBJ2-2	TGTGCCAGCAGCTTTGGTTTTTCCGGGGAGCTGTTTTTT	CASSFGFSGELFF
-	-	TRBV11-1	TRBJ2-5	TGTGCCAGCAGCTTAGGGACCTGGGGGGACCAAGAGACCCAGTACTTC	CASSLGTWGDQETQYF
-	few	TRBV6-6	TRBJ2-5	TGTGCCAGCAGTTACTCCTCGGCAGGGCAAGAGACCCAGTACTTC	CASSYSSAGQETQYF
-	-	TRBV7-3	TRBJ2-7	TGTGCCAGCAGCCCCCACCGGGGGACATACGAGCAGTACTTC	CASSPHRGTYEQYF
-	-	TRBV6-5	TRBJ2-1	TGTGCCTCCACAGGGAAATTTGAGCAGTTCTTC	CASTGKFEQFF
-	-	TRBV2	TRBJ2-7	TGTGCCAGCAAGGCTGGGTCCTACGAGCAGTACTTC	CASKAGSYEQYF
-	once	TRBV7-2	TRBJ2-7	TGTGCCAGCAGCCTAGACTGGGTTGGGGAGCAGTACTTC	CASSLDWVGEQYF
TRBD1	-	TRBV6-5	TRBJ1-1	TGTGCCAGCACCTCACCGGGACAGGGATACACTGAAGCTTTCTTT	CASTSPGQGYTEAFF
TRBD1	-	TRBV5-4	TRBJ1-5	TGTGCCTGGACACAGGGGAGCAATCAGCCCCAGCATTTT	CAWTQGSNQPQHF
TRBD1	-	TRBV11-2	TRBJ1-4	TGTGCCAGCAGCGAAGGACAGGGGATTGTGGAAAAACTGTTTTTT	CASSEGQGIVEKLFF
TRBD1	few	TRBV5-4	TRBJ2-5	TGTGCCAGCAGCTTCGGACAGGGTCGGTACCAAGAGACCCAGTACTTC	CASSFGQGRYQETQYF
-	-	TRBV6-4	TRBJ1-5	TGTGCCAGCAGTGCGGGCCCGGTACAAGCTACTAGCAATCAGCCCCAGCATTTT	CASSAGPVQATSNQPQHF
-	-	TRBV28	TRBJ1-5	TGTGCCAGCAGTTTTTCCCCAGGGTCCTATCAGCCCCAGCATTTT	CASSFSPGSYQPQHF
-	-	TRBV10-2	TRBJ1-5	TGCGCCAGCGCGGCAGGGGACGACCAGCCCCAGCATTTT	CASAAGDDQPQHF
-	-	TRBV5-1	TRBJ2-3	TGCGCCAGCAGTAATCCGGCTGGGGCAGATACGCAGTATTTT	CASSNPAGADTQYF
-	-	TRBV9	TRBJ2-2	TGTGCCAGCAGCGTAGGGGGGGACGGTAACACCGGGGAGCTGTTTTTT	CASSVGGDGNTGELFF